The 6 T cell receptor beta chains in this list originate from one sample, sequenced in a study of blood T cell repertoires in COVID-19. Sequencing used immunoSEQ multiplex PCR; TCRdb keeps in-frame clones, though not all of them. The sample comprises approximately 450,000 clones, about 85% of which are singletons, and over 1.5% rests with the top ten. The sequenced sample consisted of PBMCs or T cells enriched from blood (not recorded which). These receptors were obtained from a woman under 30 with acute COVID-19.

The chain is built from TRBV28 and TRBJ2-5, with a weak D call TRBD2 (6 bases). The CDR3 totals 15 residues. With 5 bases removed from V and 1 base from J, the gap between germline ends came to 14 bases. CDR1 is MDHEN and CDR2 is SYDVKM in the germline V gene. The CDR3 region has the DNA TGTGCCAGCAGTGCACTAGCCTCTCTCCAAGAGACCCAGTACTTC. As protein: CASSALASLQETQYF.

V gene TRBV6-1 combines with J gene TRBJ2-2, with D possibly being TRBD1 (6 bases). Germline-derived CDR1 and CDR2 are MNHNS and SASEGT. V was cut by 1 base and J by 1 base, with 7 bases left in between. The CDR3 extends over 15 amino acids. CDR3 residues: CASSEGGQNTGELFF. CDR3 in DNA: TGTGCCAGCAGTGAAGGGGGACAGAACACCGGGGAGCTGTTTTTT.

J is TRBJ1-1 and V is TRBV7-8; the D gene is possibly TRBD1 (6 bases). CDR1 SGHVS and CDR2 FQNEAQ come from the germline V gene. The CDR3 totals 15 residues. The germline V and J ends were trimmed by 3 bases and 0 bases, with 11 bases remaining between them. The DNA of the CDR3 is TGTGCCAGCAGCTTGGATAGGGGGATGAACACTGAAGCTTTCTTT. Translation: CASSLDRGMNTEAFF.

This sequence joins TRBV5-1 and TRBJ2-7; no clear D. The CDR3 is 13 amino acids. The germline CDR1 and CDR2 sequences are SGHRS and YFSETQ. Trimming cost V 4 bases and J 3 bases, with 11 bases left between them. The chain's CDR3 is CASSQEGSYEQYF. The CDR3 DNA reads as TGCGCCAGCAGCCAGGAAGGTAGCTACGAGCAGTACTTC.

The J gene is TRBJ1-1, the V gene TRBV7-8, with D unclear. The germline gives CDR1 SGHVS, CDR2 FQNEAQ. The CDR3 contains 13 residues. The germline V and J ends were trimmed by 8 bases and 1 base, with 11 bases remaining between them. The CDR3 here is CASARAGNTEAFF. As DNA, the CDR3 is TGTGCCAGCGCCCGGGCGGGGAACACTGAAGCTTTCTTT.

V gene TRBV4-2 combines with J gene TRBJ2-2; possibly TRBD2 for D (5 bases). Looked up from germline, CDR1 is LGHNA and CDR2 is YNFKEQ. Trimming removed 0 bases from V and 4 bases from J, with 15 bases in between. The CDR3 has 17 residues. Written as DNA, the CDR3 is TGTGCCAGCAGCCAAGAGACTTTCAGAGGGCTCACCGGGGAGCTGTTTTTT. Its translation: CASSQETFRGLTGELFF.